This TCR beta chain emerged from a study of response to subunit inactivated influenza vaccine. Points on this clonotype: The antigen is unknown.

Study-wide results and caveats: T cells newly recruited by each seasonal influenza vaccination are few, the authors suggested.

TCRdb used MiXCR to reprocess the RT-PCR reads, holding one entry per CDR3 protein. The sample includes roughly 700,000 distinct CDR3 sequences, approximately 13% seen only once; the top ten take 6.5% to 8.5%. The CDR3 totals 15 residues. The ends were cut back, 2 bases at V and 5 bases at J, with 16 bases in the middle. CDR1 and CDR2 (germline): SGHRS, YFSETQ. The sample consisted of PBMCs from blood, taken 14 days before vaccination. V usage is TRBV5-1 and J usage is TRBJ2-5, with a tentative D call TRBD2 (5 bases). The TCR was taken from a middle-aged man who received an inactivated influenza vaccine. The CDR3, as DNA: TGCGCCAGCAGCTTCGGAGGCCAGTCCGGGGAGACCCAGTACTTC. It translates to CASSFGGQSGETQYF.